The clone carrying this T cell receptor beta chain was seen many times. TCRdb reprocessed the 5' RACE reads via MiXCR and lists one record per CDR3 protein. The sample lists approximately 66,000 distinct CDR3 sequences, 4.5% occurring once. This entry belongs to a study of neurological immune-mediated disorders. Trimming left V 0 bases short and J 3 bases short, with 2 bases between. The CDR3 covers 11 residues. The germline V gene has CDR1 DFQATT and CDR2 SNEGSKA (reference sequence). This TCR was sampled from a man in his thirties or forties with multiple sclerosis. The sequencing sample was made of PBMCs. V and J are TRBV20-1 and TRBJ1-2, with unresolved D. DNA of the CDR3: TGCAGTGCTAGAGAATACTATGGCTACACCTTC. This codes for CSAREYYGYTF.